This TCR beta chain originates from a study of OX40 agonist ivuxolimab in advanced cancers. About the study: Patients received the agonistic anti-OX40 (CD134) antibody ivuxolimab.

Turning to this clone: The sample carries other DNA sequences with the same CDR3.

TCRdb keeps only in-frame clones here, not all; method: immunoSEQ multiplex PCR. The sample consists of about 58,000 clones, more than 75% of them appearing once. Trimming removed 4 bases from V and 8 bases from J, with 14 bases in between. Germline CDR1 is ENHRY and CDR2 is SYGVKD. The length of the CDR3 is 13 residues. The source of this sequence is an adult with an advanced solid tumor such as melanoma, head and neck, liver or kidney cancer. The material sequenced was CD4+ or CD8+ T cells sorted from blood, taken in a trial of the OX40 agonist ivuxolimab. This chain uses TRBV10-3 with TRBJ2-5; D is undetermined. As DNA, the CDR3 is TGTGCCATCAGTGTGAGACCTCCAGAAACCCAGTACTTC. Translation gives CAISVRPPETQYF.